This T cell receptor beta chain is from a study of shared clonotypes between healthy human individuals. Study-wide findings and caveats: Memory subsets generally showed lower estimated richness than naive subsets.

Comments on this clone: Antigen specificity is unknown.

The CDR3 contains 14 residues. Trimming took off 3 bases at V and 2 bases at J, with 10 bases between the two ends. CDR1 SGHNT and CDR2 YYREEE come from the germline V gene (reference sequence). Replicate PCRs run on sorted subsets employed roughly 190 ng DNA, about 27,000 T cell genomes. TCRdb's table, derived via immunoSEQ multiplex PCR, lists solely in-frame clones and lacks some. The sample comprises about 1 million clones, approximately 72% of which are singletons, and approximately 1.5% rests with the top ten. The sequenced sample consisted of memory CD4+ T cells sorted from blood. This sample's subset: CD45RA-negative fraction. This TCR derives from a young man in good health. The chain couples TRBV5-4 to TRBJ2-3; tentatively, D is TRBD2 (6 bases). The CDR3, as DNA: TGTGCCAGCAGCTGGGGCGGGACCACAGATACGCAGTATTTT. Its protein is CASSWGGTTDTQYF.